This T cell receptor (beta chain) was observed in a study of shared clonotypes between healthy human individuals. Points from the study as a whole: Clonotypes shared by all four donors outscored non-shared clonotypes in generation probability.

This clone has only one observation. Its target is unknown. Evenly divided among several immunoSEQ plates was the genomic DNA of each subset. Sorted-subset replicate PCR reactions were performed with around 200 ng DNA, corresponding to tens of thousands of T cell genomes. Only in-frame clones appear in the TCRdb table, and some are missing; sequencing was by immunoSEQ multiplex PCR. The sample yields around 2,000,000 clones, about 95% seen once. Naive CD8 isolation took CD45RO-negative cells positively selected for CCR7 and excluded terminally differentiated effector memory CD45RA+ cells. The CDR3 has 15 residues. Trimming at V came to 5 bases and at J to 5 bases, leaving 8 bases not matched to a gene. Germline assignment: CDR1 MNHNS and CDR2 SASEGT.

V is TRBV6-1 and J is TRBJ2-5, with 10 bases lining up with TRBD1. The sequenced sample consisted of naive CD8+ T cells sorted from blood. This clonotype originated in a man aged 18 to 35 in good health. The CDR3 here is CASSHGTGASETQYF. The CDR3 DNA sequence: TGTGCCAGCAGTCATGGGACAGGGGCTAGCGAGACCCAGTACTTC.